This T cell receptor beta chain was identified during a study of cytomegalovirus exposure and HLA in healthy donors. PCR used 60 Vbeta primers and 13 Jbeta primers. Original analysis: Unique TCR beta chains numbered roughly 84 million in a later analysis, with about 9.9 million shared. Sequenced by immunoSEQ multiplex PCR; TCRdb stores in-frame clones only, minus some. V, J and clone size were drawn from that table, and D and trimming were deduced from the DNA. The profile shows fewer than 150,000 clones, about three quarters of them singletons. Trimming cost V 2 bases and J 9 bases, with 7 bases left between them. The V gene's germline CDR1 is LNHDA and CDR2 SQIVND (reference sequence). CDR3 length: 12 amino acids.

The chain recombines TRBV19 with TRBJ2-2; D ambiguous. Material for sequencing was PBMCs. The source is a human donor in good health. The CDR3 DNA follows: TGTGCCAGTAGTATATCGTTTCGGGAGCTGTTTTTT. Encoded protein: CASSISFRELFF. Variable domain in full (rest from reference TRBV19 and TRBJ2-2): DGGITQSPKYLFRKEGQNVTLSCEQNLNHDAMYWYRQDPGQGLRLIYYSQIVNDFQKGDIAEGYSVSREKKESFPLTVTSAQKNPTAFYLCASSISFRELFFGEGSRLTVL.